These 27 T cell receptor beta chains were all obtained from the same sample, sequenced in a study of Ad26.COV2.S vaccination and SARS-CoV-2 variants. The table came from immunoSEQ multiplex PCR; TCRdb's copy has only in-frame clones and leaves some out. Among about half a million clones listed, roughly nine tenths were seen once. As for treatment: 15 to 20 received Ad26.COV2.S at low or high dose, single or two shots; roughly 5 received placebo; per-sample allocation not given. Sampling happened 63 days after the first vaccine or placebo injection. Sequenced here: peripheral blood, sampled in a trial of Ad26.COV2.S vaccine versus placebo. Receptors originate from a person aged 18 to 59 who received the Ad26.COV2.S COVID-19 vaccine or a placebo.

This clone was counted once. The J gene is TRBJ1-2, the V gene TRBV18; D ambiguous. Trimming cost V 5 bases and J 0 bases, with 7 bases left between them. This CDR3 spans 13 amino acids. CDR1 is KGHSH and CDR2 is LQKENI in the germline V gene. CDR3 sequence reads: CASSIGSNYGYTF. In DNA form, the CDR3 reads TGTGCCAGCTCAATAGGGTCTAACTATGGCTACACCTTC.

The chain recombines TRBV5-4 with TRBJ2-6; 7 nucleotides align to TRBD1. This CDR3 is built from 17 residues. V gave up 4 bases and J gave up 0 bases; unmatched junction bases: 7. Germline-derived CDR1 and CDR2 are SGHNT and YYREEE (reference sequence). The CDR3 DNA reads as TGTGCCAGCAGCGGAGACAGGGACCGCTCTGGGGCCAACGTCCTGACTTTC. Translated: CASSGDRDRSGANVLTF.

CDR3 in amino acids: CASSDRGEGAFF. CDR3 in DNA: TGTGCCAGCAGTGACAGGGGCGAGGGGGCTTTCTTT. V gene TRBV6-1 combines with J gene TRBJ1-1; the D gene is possibly TRBD1 (6 bases). CDR1 is MNHNS and CDR2 is SASEGT in the germline V gene. Deletions cut 3 bases from V and 11 bases from J, with 13 bases between. There are 12 residues in the CDR3.

The chain couples TRBV7-6 to TRBJ2-3; 9 nucleotides agree with TRBD2. J gave up 2 bases and V 5 bases, and 5 bases lay outside the gene matches. The CDR3 spans 15 residues. Germline loops: CDR1 SGHVS, CDR2 FNYEAQ. CDR3 coding DNA: TGTGCCAGCAGCACGCGGGGGGGGACCACAGATACGCAGTATTTT. It yields the protein CASSTRGGTTDTQYF.

The chain couples TRBV28 to TRBJ2-7; TRBD1 matches at 9 bases. Per germline, CDR1 MDHEN and CDR2 SYDVKM. This CDR3 is 15 amino acids long. V dropped 4 bases and J dropped 2; count of bases not matched to a gene: 6. CDR3 in amino acids: CASSSGQGAPYEQYF. CDR3 DNA: TGTGCCAGCAGTTCGGGACAGGGAGCACCCTACGAGCAGTACTTC.

The rearrangement joins TRBV28 to TRBJ2-1; 12 bases agree with TRBD2. Trimming took 6 bases from V and 6 from J; bases not matched to a gene: 6. Per germline, CDR1 MDHEN and CDR2 SYDVKM. The CDR3 contains 15 residues. CDR3 residues: CASRTGLAGSNEQFF. CDR3 DNA sequence: TGTGCCAGCAGGACAGGACTAGCGGGATCCAATGAGCAGTTCTTC.

As regards this clone: The sample has other DNA sequences that encode this CDR3 too. V is TRBV6-5 and J is TRBJ2-7; TRBD2 matches at 9 bases. Germline values: CDR1 MNHEY, CDR2 SVGAGI. CDR3 length: 15 residues. Losses at the gene ends were 2 bases for V and 2 bases for J; bases not matched to a gene: 4. The CDR3 reads CASSYSGGSPYEQYF. CDR3 sequence (DNA): TGTGCCAGCAGTTACAGCGGGGGGTCACCCTACGAGCAGTACTTC.

This rearrangement joins TRBV15 to TRBJ1-5; D unresolved. The CDR3 has 16 amino acids. Trimming stripped 0 bases from V and 7 bases from J, with 16 bases between. Germline V CDR1 and CDR2: LNHNV, YYDKDF (reference sequence). CDR3 sequence reads: CATSREETVTGQPQHF. CDR3 coding DNA: TGTGCCACCAGCAGAGAGGAAACCGTGACGGGGCAGCCCCAGCATTTT.

This clone appeared a few times. The chain couples TRBV9 to TRBJ1-2; no clear D gene. Trimming left V 3 bases short and J 5 bases short, with 5 bases between. The CDR3 contains 11 residues. The germline CDR1 and CDR2 sequences are SGDLS and YYNGEE. This chain's CDR3 is CASSGNYGYTF. The CDR3 DNA reads as TGTGCCAGCAGCGGGAATTATGGCTACACCTTC.

The V call is TRBV4-3, the J call TRBJ1-6; D is uncertain. The CDR3 sequence is 14 residues long. Trimming shortened V by 1 base and J by 5 bases, and 6 bases separated the two germline ends. Germline values: CDR1 LGHNA, CDR2 YSLEER. The DNA of the CDR3 is TGCGCCAGCAGCCAAGGGGTGGATAATTCACCCCTCCACTTT. Translation gives CASSQGVDNSPLHF.

The chain uses TRBV6-5 and TRBJ1-2, with TRBD1 identical over 11 bases. The germline V gene has CDR1 MNHEY and CDR2 SVGAGI. After removal of 5 bases from V and 6 bases from J, the junction contained 5 bases not matched to a gene. This CDR3 region has 14 residues. CDR3 loop: CASSPGQGEDGYTF. CDR3 bases: TGTGCCAGCAGTCCGGGACAGGGGGAAGATGGCTACACCTTC.

In this sample, this clone turned up once. The chain combines TRBV2 with TRBJ2-3; a weak D match, TRBD1 (7 bases). From germline, CDR1 is SNHLY and CDR2 FYNNEI. The CDR3 consists of 15 residues. Trimming pared 6 bases from V and 0 bases from J, leaving 13 bases between. Written as DNA, the CDR3 is TGTGCCAGCAGCACCAGGGGGGCTAGCACAGATACGCAGTATTTT. Its translation is CASSTRGASTDTQYF.

V usage is TRBV4-1 and J usage is TRBJ2-1, with 7 bases that match TRBD2. V shed 1 base, J shed 10 bases, and the junction held 10 bases outside the gene matches. The CDR3 totals 15 residues. The germline V gene has CDR1 MGHRA and CDR2 YSYEKL. The CDR3 here is CASSQASGLFAEQFF. In DNA, the CDR3 is TGCGCCAGCAGCCAAGCTAGCGGCCTTTTTGCGGAGCAGTTCTTC.

This clone was recorded a few times. The V call is TRBV7-2, the J call TRBJ1-2, with D unresolved. Trimming took 7 bases from V and 8 from J, leaving 11 bases between them. Germline loops: CDR1 SGHTA, CDR2 FQGNSA. The CDR3 contains 11 residues. This CDR3 reads CASNPGGGYTF. The CDR3 bases are TGTGCCAGCAACCCCGGAGGCGGCTACACCTTC.

The chain carries TRBV9 and TRBJ2-2; D is perhaps TRBD2 (7 bases). Trimming shortened V by 4 bases and J by 2 bases, and 15 bases separated the two germline ends. This CDR3 region has 16 residues. In germline, CDR1 is SGDLS, CDR2 YYNGEE. CDR3 residues: CASSPRGGANTGELFF. CDR3 in DNA: TGTGCCAGCAGCCCAAGAGGGGGGGCTAACACCGGGGAGCTGTTTTTT.

The V and J genes are TRBV4-3 and TRBJ2-1; tentatively, D is TRBD1 or TRBD2 (5 bases each). The V end lost 1 base, the J end lost 2 bases, and 9 bases lay between the germline ends. The CDR3 covers 15 residues. CDR1 LGHNA and CDR2 YSLEER come from the germline V gene. The CDR3 loop reads CASSQGLGAYNEQFF. The CDR3 coding sequence is TGCGCCAGCAGCCAAGGTCTGGGGGCCTACAATGAGCAGTTCTTC.

This clone appeared a single time. The sample carries other DNA sequences with the same CDR3. The chain employs TRBV7-8 and TRBJ1-2; no definite D call. This CDR3 spans 11 amino acids. V shed 5 bases and J shed 8 bases, with 9 bases lying between them. Germline CDR1 and CDR2: SGHVS and FQNEAQ. The DNA for the CDR3 is TGTGCCAGCAGCCCATTGCGCGGCTACACCTTC. Translation gives CASSPLRGYTF.

This clone was recorded only once. The chain recombines TRBV2 with TRBJ1-4, with D perhaps TRBD1 (6 bases). Deletions cut 1 base from V and 8 bases from J, with 14 bases between. The CDR3 sequence is 15 residues long. Germline lookup yields CDR1 SNHLY and CDR2 FYNNEI. The CDR3 DNA sequence: TGTGCCAGCAGTGAAGTGTGGGGGCGCGTGGAAAAACTGTTTTTT. This sequence encodes CASSEVWGRVEKLFF.

This rearrangement joins TRBV11-2 to TRBJ2-1; TRBD1 matches 9 bases. The V segment lost 5 bases and the J segment 8 bases; nucleotides outside the gene matches: 7. Germline V lookup: CDR1 SGHAT, CDR2 FQNNGV. The CDR3 loop spans 14 amino acids. The CDR3 sequence: CASSPQQGAHEQFF. CDR3 DNA sequence: TGTGCCAGCAGCCCGCAACAGGGGGCGCATGAGCAGTTCTTC.

The chain joins TRBV28 to TRBJ1-2, with D hard to call. The V and J ends lost 6 bases and 4 bases respectively, with 12 bases between them. Germline V gene data show CDR1 as MDHEN and CDR2 as SYDVKM. The CDR3 has 13 amino acids. The CDR3 is CASRFMGGYGYTF. The CDR3 nucleotides are TGTGCCAGCAGGTTCATGGGAGGCTATGGCTACACCTTC.

V and J are TRBV5-7 and TRBJ2-3, with D perhaps assigned TRBD1 or TRBD2 (5 bases each). TRBV5-7 is classed as an ORF, of uncertain function. Trimming pared 4 bases from V and 2 bases from J, leaving 17 bases between. The CDR3 sequence is 16 residues long. The CDR3: CASSPPRGRVTDTQYF. The CDR3 region has the DNA TGTGCCAGCAGCCCCCCCCGGGGCAGAGTCACAGATACGCAGTATTTT.

The J gene is TRBJ2-2, the V gene TRBV5-5; D not certain. With 1 base removed from V and 5 bases from J, the gap between germline ends came to 9 bases. The germline CDR1 and CDR2 sequences are SGHKS and YYEKEE (reference sequence). This CDR3 region has 14 residues. This CDR3 is CASSLRGATGELFF. CDR3 coding DNA: TGTGCCAGCAGCTTGAGAGGAGCAACCGGGGAGCTGTTTTTT.

The J gene is TRBJ2-5, the V gene TRBV19; TRBD2 agrees at 14 bases. Per germline, CDR1 LNHDA and CDR2 SQIVND (reference sequence). V was pared by 10 bases and J by 1 base, with 14 bases of the junction left unmatched. The CDR3 extends over 18 amino acids. The chain's CDR3 is CATARGTSGRGVQETQYF. The CDR3 coding sequence is TGTGCCACTGCCCGCGGGACTAGCGGGAGAGGGGTCCAAGAGACCCAGTACTTC.

The chain carries TRBV5-1 and TRBJ2-5; D could derive from TRBD1 or TRBD2 (5 bases each). Trimming cost V 3 bases and J 5 bases, with 11 bases left between them. CDR1 is SGHRS and CDR2 is YFSETQ in the germline V gene. This CDR3 has 13 amino acids. The CDR3 nucleotides are TGCGCCAGCAGCTACTTCCGGGGCGAGACCCAGTACTTC. Protein sequence: CASSYFRGETQYF.

This clone was observed once. The DNA for the CDR3 is TGTGCCAGCAGTTACGCATTCCTGACTGGGGCCAACGTCCTGACTTTC. Translation gives CASSYAFLTGANVLTF. This rearrangement joins TRBV6-5 to TRBJ2-6; no reliable D call. The ends were cut back, 2 bases at V and 2 bases at J, with 10 bases in the middle. CDR3 length equals 16 residues. The germline V gene encodes CDR1 MNHEY and CDR2 SVGAGI.

V is TRBV7-9 and J is TRBJ1-1; D might be TRBD1 (5 bases). Trimming stripped 6 bases from V and 1 base from J, with 12 bases between. The CDR3 consists of 14 residues. The V gene's germline CDR1 is SEHNR and CDR2 FQNEAQ (reference sequence). CDR3 in DNA: TGTGCCAGCAGTCTCGCAGGGTCGAACACTGAAGCTTTCTTT. Translating it yields CASSLAGSNTEAFF.

This chain joins TRBV3-1 (or the pseudogene TRBV3-2) and TRBJ1-1; D remains unclear. Trimming took off 1 base at V and 0 bases at J, with 12 bases between the two ends. The germline V gene encodes CDR1 LGHDT and CDR2 YNNKEL (reference sequence). The CDR3 has 16 residues. Here the CDR3 reads CASSQAFGGLNTEAFF. CDR3 DNA: TGTGCCAGCAGCCAAGCGTTCGGCGGGTTGAACACTGAAGCTTTCTTT.